The 13 T cell receptor beta chains in this list originate from one sample, sequenced in a study of blood T cell repertoires in COVID-19. Sequencing used immunoSEQ multiplex PCR; TCRdb keeps in-frame clones, though not all of them. This repertoire shows fewer than 300,000 clones, 87% found once; its top ten account for about 2.5%. The sample was peripheral blood. The receptors stem from a woman aged 45-65 years with acute or convalescent COVID-19.

The chain combines TRBV10-2 with TRBJ2-7, with D maybe TRBD1 (6 bases). CDR3 length equals 13 residues. Germline values: CDR1 WSHSY, CDR2 SAAADI. V gave up 8 bases and J gave up 4 bases, with 15 bases separating them. CDR3 DNA sequence: TGCGCCAGCGAGGGGGACCTAGAATACGAGCAGTACTTC. It specifies CASEGDLEYEQYF.

The J gene is TRBJ2-5, the V gene TRBV28; 7 bases agree with TRBD2. The J segment lost 5 bases and the V segment lost 7 bases, leaving 13 bases of the junction unmatched. Germline CDR1 MDHEN, CDR2 SYDVKM. The CDR3 is made up of 15 amino acids. CDR3 nucleotides: TGTGCCAGCAACCCCGCGGGTACTAGCGTGGAGACCCAGTACTTC. Translating it yields CASNPAGTSVETQYF.

J is TRBJ2-3 and V is TRBV18; D gene uncertain. CDR1 and CDR2 from the germline V gene are KGHSH and LQKENI. The V and J ends lost 0 bases and 0 bases respectively, with 4 bases between them. The CDR3 loop spans 14 amino acids. CDR3 DNA sequence: TGTGCCAGCTCACCACCTGGCAGCACAGATACGCAGTATTTT. Its translation: CASSPPGSTDTQYF.

The rearrangement joins TRBV13 to TRBJ2-3, with 7 bases that match TRBD2. The CDR3 runs 15 residues. J lost 6 bases, V lost 4 bases, and 10 bases had no gene match. The germline V gene has CDR1 PRHDT and CDR2 FYEKMQ (reference sequence). The CDR3 nucleotides read TGTGCCAGCAGCTCCGGACTAGTCCAGGAGGATACGCAGTATTTT. It encodes CASSSGLVQEDTQYF. Using reference TRBV13 and TRBJ2-3 for the parts outside the CDR3, the full variable domain is AAGVIQSPRHLIKEKRETATLKCYPIPRHDTVYWYQQGPGQDPQFLISFYEKMQSDKGSIPDRFSAQQFSDYHSELNMSSLELGDSALYFCASSSGLVQEDTQYFGPGTRLTVL.

Points on this clone: An end of the junction differs from the germline gene, which may be a read error. The J gene is TRBJ2-2, the V gene TRBV19, with TRBD2 identical over 11 bases. The CDR3 covers 19 residues. In germline, CDR1 is LNHDA, CDR2 SQIVND (reference sequence). The chain's CDR3 is CASSIVDTSGSIEAGELFF. The CDR3, as DNA: TGTGCCAGTAGCATAGTGGACACTAGCGGGAGTATTGAGGCCGGGGAGCTGTTTTTT.

The chain links TRBV3-1 (or the pseudogene TRBV3-2) to TRBJ2-7, with a weak D call TRBD2 (6 bases). The germline CDR1 and CDR2 sequences are LGHDT and YNNKEL (reference sequence). Trimming left V 1 base short and J 5 bases short, with 9 bases between. The CDR3 contains 13 residues. The CDR3 sequence is CASSQGASDEQYF. The CDR3 DNA sequence: TGTGCCAGCAGCCAAGGAGCTAGCGACGAGCAGTACTTC.

The chain has TRBV18 and TRBJ2-1; the match to TRBD2 covers 7 bases. The germline V gene has CDR1 KGHSH and CDR2 LQKENI. Germline trimming cut 0 bases from V and 3 bases from J; bases unmatched to any gene: 5. There are 16 residues in the CDR3. CDR3 nucleotides: TGTGCCAGCTCACCACCGGGCGGGAGCGACTACAATGAGCAGTTCTTC. Translating gives CASSPPGGSDYNEQFF.

V usage is TRBV28 and J usage is TRBJ1-4, with D hard to call. Germline-derived CDR1 and CDR2 are MDHEN and SYDVKM. V was clipped by 0 bases and J by 7 bases, with 9 bases between them. CDR3 length equals 14 residues. CDR3: CASSLWSQIEKLFF. The CDR3 bases are TGTGCCAGCAGTTTATGGAGCCAAATTGAAAAACTGTTTTTT.

The V and J genes are TRBV30 and TRBJ2-1; 9 bases match TRBD2. The V gene's germline CDR1 is GTSNPN and CDR2 SVGIG (reference sequence). Losses at the gene ends were 2 bases for V and 6 bases for J; bases not matched to a gene: 8. The CDR3 is 15 amino acids. The CDR3 is CAWSLQRLAVNEQFF. CDR3 sequence (DNA): TGTGCCTGGAGTTTACAAAGACTAGCGGTCAATGAGCAGTTCTTC.

This clone was detected once. V gene TRBV24-1 combines with J gene TRBJ2-5, with TRBD1 matching over 10 bases. This CDR3 comprises 17 residues. V dropped 5 bases and J dropped 4; count of bases not matched to a gene: 12. In germline, CDR1 is KGHDR, CDR2 SFDVKD. The CDR3 loop is CATSASLGQGIGETQYF. DNA of the CDR3: TGTGCCACCAGTGCTTCCCTGGGACAGGGGATTGGAGAGACCCAGTACTTC.

The chain is built from TRBV28 and TRBJ2-7, with 9 bases that match TRBD1. CDR3 size: 12 residues. With 10 bases clipped from V and 6 bases from J, the junction kept 7 bases outside the gene matches. Germline values: CDR1 MDHEN, CDR2 SYDVKM. CDR3 protein: CATVTGGREQYF. The CDR3 coding sequence is TGTGCCACTGTTACAGGGGGCCGCGAGCAGTACTTC.

This clone has a single count. This chain links TRBV9 with TRBJ1-5; D is ambiguous. From germline, CDR1 is SGDLS and CDR2 YYNGEE. The ends were cut back, 0 bases at V and 5 bases at J, with 9 bases in the middle. This CDR3 has 14 amino acids. The CDR3 here is CASSVDGRDQPQHF. In DNA form, the CDR3 reads TGTGCCAGCAGCGTAGATGGGAGGGATCAGCCCCAGCATTTT.

This clone occurred a few times. This chain connects TRBV9 to TRBJ2-1; TRBD2 aligns across 9 bases. J gave up 0 bases and V 2 bases, and 3 bases lay outside the gene matches. Germline-derived CDR1 and CDR2 are SGDLS and YYNGEE. The CDR3 is 16 amino acids. CDR3 bases: TGTGCCAGCAGCGTTCGCGGGAGGGCCTCCTACAATGAGCAGTTCTTC. Its translation: CASSVRGRASYNEQFF.